This is a list of T cell receptor beta chains from one sample in a study of T-cell memory formation after mild COVID-19. One entry per CDR3 protein, called by TCRdb with MiXCR from the 5' RACE reads. Of around 90,000 distinct CDR3 sequences in the sample, around 16% were seen once. The sequenced sample consisted of PBMCs or a T cell subset sorted from them (not recorded which). These receptor sequences come from a man younger than 35 who had mild COVID-19 (a few samples of this study predate the infection). Cell type and time point are not known. CDR3s include the opening cysteine and the closing phenylalanine or tryptophan. D genes are given only for firm matches. Some rows mark clone size as missing; the rest say once, few, many or name a class of expanded clone.

NA	TRBV24-1	NA	14	TRBJ1-2	TGTGCCACCAGTGATGGGACGGCTAACTATGGCTACACCTTC	CATSDGTANYGYTF
NA	TRBV7-2	TRBD2	16	TRBJ2-1	TGTGCCAGCAGCCTAGCGGTGGTTAGCTCCTACAATGAGCAGTTCTTC	CASSLAVVSSYNEQFF
many	TRBV7-2	NA	16	TRBJ1-5	TGTGCCAGCAGCTTAGGCGTCGGGGGCGAGGATCAGCCCCAGCATTTT	CASSLGVGGEDQPQHF
NA	TRBV20-1	NA	12	TRBJ1-2	TGCAGTGCCAGCATTTCAAATTATGGCTACACCTTC	CSASISNYGYTF
many	TRBV12-3/TRBV12-4	TRBD2	16	TRBJ2-1	TGTGCCAGCAGTTTCCCGGGGAGCGGGGGTGTGAATGAGCAGTTCTTC	CASSFPGSGGVNEQFF
NA	TRBV11-2	TRBD1	14	TRBJ1-2	TGTGCCAGCAGCGGGGAGACAGGGGTCGGTGGCTACACCTTC	CASSGETGVGGYTF
NA	TRBV29-1	NA	14	TRBJ2-7	TGCAGCGTTTCGGGCCAAGGAGAGACCTACGAGCAGTACTTC	CSVSGQGETYEQYF
few	TRBV20-1	TRBD2	15	TRBJ2-3	TGCAGTGCTGCCCGGACTAGCGGGGGAAAAGATACGCAGTATTTT	CSAARTSGGKDTQYF
few	TRBV7-9	TRBD1	15	TRBJ2-5	TGTGCCAGCAGCGGAGTGGACAGGGGCGGGGAGACCCAGTACTTC	CASSGVDRGGETQYF
few	TRBV5-4	TRBD2	16	TRBJ2-5	TGTGCCAGCAGCTTGGCCCCGCTAGCGGGGGATGGGACCCAGTACTTC	CASSLAPLAGDGTQYF
NA	TRBV20-1	TRBD2	14	TRBJ2-3	TGCAGTGCTAGAGATACCCTAGCGGGAATTGCGCAGTATTTT	CSARDTLAGIAQYF
NA	TRBV12-3/TRBV12-4	NA	14	TRBJ1-5	TGTGCCAGCAGTTACAGGGATAGCAATCAGCCCCAGCATTTT	CASSYRDSNQPQHF
NA	TRBV30	NA	12	TRBJ1-1	TGTGCCTGGAACCCGGGGACCCCTGAAGCTTTCTTT	CAWNPGTPEAFF
NA	TRBV13	NA	13	TRBJ2-1	TGTGCCAGCAGCTTAGGACTAGCTAATGAGCAGTTCTTC	CASSLGLANEQFF
NA	TRBV7-9	NA	15	TRBJ2-5	TGTGCCAGCTCTCCTATTGAGACAGGCGGGGAGACCCAGTACTTC	CASSPIETGGETQYF
few	TRBV7-9	NA	16	TRBJ1-3	TGTGCCAGCAGCTTAGTCGGGAGCCACTCTGGAAACACCATATATTTT	CASSLVGSHSGNTIYF
NA	TRBV10-1	NA	17	TRBJ1-1	TGCGCCAGCAGTGAGTCTCCGGCGTTTGGTATGAACACTGAAGCTTTCTTT	CASSESPAFGMNTEAFF
many	TRBV12-3/TRBV12-4	NA	14	TRBJ2-3	TGTGCCAGCAGTCCGGCTACTAGCACAGATACGCAGTATTTT	CASSPATSTDTQYF
many	TRBV9	NA	13	TRBJ1-1	TGTGCCAGCAGCCTCCGGGGGAACACTGAAGCTTTCTTT	CASSLRGNTEAFF
NA	TRBV6-5	TRBD2	16	TRBJ2-1	TGTGCCAGCAGCCCACTAGCGGGGGATACCTACAATGAGCAGTTCTTC	CASSPLAGDTYNEQFF
NA	TRBV6-5	TRBD1	14	TRBJ2-2	TGTGCCACTACGGACAGGGCGAGCACCGGGGAGCTGTTTTTT	CATTDRASTGELFF
NA	TRBV4-1	TRBD2	19	TRBJ2-5	TGCGCCAGCAGCCAAGATCCATACGGGCTAGCGGGGGGCCGGGAGACCCAGTACTTC	CASSQDPYGLAGGRETQYF
NA	TRBV20-1	TRBD1	13	TRBJ1-4	TGCAGTGCCAGGGACAGGGAGTATGAAAAACTGTTTTTT	CSARDREYEKLFF
medium-sized	TRBV6-4	TRBD2	15	TRBJ2-3	TGTGCCAGCAGTGACTCGACTAGCGGGGGGGATACGCAGTATTTT	CASSDSTSGGDTQYF
NA	TRBV4-1	NA	15	TRBJ2-1	TGCGCCAGCAGCCAAGTCGGGAAAGGGTACAATGAGCAGTTCTTC	CASSQVGKGYNEQFF
many	TRBV6-1	NA	14	TRBJ1-1	TGTGCCAGCAGTGAAGGGACCTGGGAGGCTGAAGCTTTCTTT	CASSEGTWEAEAFF
NA	TRBV4-3	TRBD2	17	TRBJ2-1	TGCGCCAGCAGCCAATATCATAGCGGGGGGCTATACAATGAGCAGTTCTTC	CASSQYHSGGLYNEQFF
few	TRBV7-6	TRBD1	19	TRBJ2-6	TGTGCCAGCAGCTCTCCCCGGGGACAGGGGGTTCCAGGGGCCAACGTCCTGACTTTC	CASSSPRGQGVPGANVLTF
few	TRBV7-2	TRBD1	13	TRBJ2-7	TGTGCCAGCAGCGAGGGACAGCACTACGAGCAGTACTTC	CASSEGQHYEQYF
many	TRBV3-1	NA	15	TRBJ2-5	TGTGCCAGCAGCCGTTGGGACATTGGCCAAGAGACCCAGTACTTC	CASSRWDIGQETQYF
NA	TRBV7-6	NA	14	TRBJ1-3	TGTGCCAGCAGCTCCCAGAGCTCTGGAAACACCATATATTTT	CASSSQSSGNTIYF
NA	TRBV5-8	NA	15	TRBJ1-5	TGTGCCAGCAGCTCACAGGCCTTTCAGGATCAGCCCCAGCATTTT	CASSSQAFQDQPQHF
NA	TRBV12-5	NA	17	TRBJ2-5	TGTGCTAGTGGTTTGGTACTTGGTCGAGGGATGGGAGAGACCCAGTACTTC	CASGLVLGRGMGETQYF
NA	TRBV7-3	NA	13	TRBJ2-1	TGTGCCAGCAGCATTCAGGGTTGGCATGAGCAGTTCTTC	CASSIQGWHEQFF
few	TRBV12-3/TRBV12-4	NA	16	TRBJ2-1	TGTGCCACCAAGCGTCGACTCCCCGGGGCGGGCAATGAGCAGTTCTTC	CATKRRLPGAGNEQFF